This T cell receptor (beta chain) was documented in a study of blood T cell repertoires in COVID-19. Overall study context: Italy, Spain and the United States were the sources of the convalescent and acute COVID-19 samples.

Method: immunoSEQ multiplex PCR; TCRdb's copy keeps in-frame clones and lacks some. The sample has a few hundred thousand clones, 87% seen once. Individuals aged 18 to 89 years were recruited from approximately 24 US areas. Cohorts were determined from participant-reported clinical history. Resolution of symptoms, clearance, or two negative PCRs was present in recovered Cohort 3 donors. This CDR3 region has 15 residues. Per the germline V gene, CDR1 is MNHEY and CDR2 is SMNVEV (reference sequence). Deletions cut 3 bases from V and 0 bases from J, with 9 bases between. J is TRBJ2-1 and V is TRBV27, with D maybe TRBD1 (5 bases). The TCR sequence derives from a woman between 18 and 30 years old who had recovered from COVID-19. Specimen: PBMCs or T cells enriched from blood (not recorded which). CDR3 DNA sequence: TGTGCCAGCAGTTTCGACAGAGACTCCTACAATGAGCAGTTCTTC. It encodes CASSFDRDSYNEQFF.